This entry lists 25 T cell receptor beta chains sequenced from one sample in a study of blood T cell repertoires in COVID-19. Measured with immunoSEQ multiplex PCR; TCRdb has only the in-frame clones, and not every one. The table includes fewer than 150,000 clones, 75% to 85% detected once. Sequenced material: peripheral blood. All receptors come from a man in his forties or fifties with acute or convalescent COVID-19.

V is TRBV28 and J is TRBJ2-1; no clear D gene. The V end lost 3 bases, the J end lost 7 bases, and 4 bases lay between the germline ends. Germline CDR1 MDHEN, CDR2 SYDVKM. CDR3 length: 11 amino acids. Here the CDR3 reads CASSFINEQFF. As DNA, the CDR3 is TGTGCCAGCAGTTTTATAAATGAGCAGTTCTTC.

The rearrangement links TRBV3-1 (or the pseudogene TRBV3-2) to TRBJ2-5; a possible D gene is TRBD1 (6 bases). V lost 6 bases to trimming and J lost 0 bases, with 17 bases between them. The length of the CDR3 is 16 residues. Germline V gives CDR1 LGHDT, CDR2 YNNKEL (reference sequence). CDR3 amino acids: CASRPSGQTYQETQYF. CDR3 coding DNA: TGTGCCAGCAGACCCTCCGGACAGACGTACCAAGAGACCCAGTACTTC.

The J gene is TRBJ1-4, the V gene TRBV2, with 7 bases that match TRBD1. The CDR3 totals 13 residues. With 4 bases clipped from V and 5 bases from J, the junction kept 1 base outside the gene matches. From germline, CDR1 is SNHLY and CDR2 FYNNEI. DNA of the CDR3: TGTGCCAGCAGTGCGGACAGGAATGAAAAACTGTTTTTT. It is translated as CASSADRNEKLFF.

The chain recombines TRBV7-3 with TRBJ2-3; the D is unclear. V was cut by 5 bases and J by 0 bases, with 3 bases left in between. The CDR3 runs 12 residues. Germline V CDR1 and CDR2: SGHTA, FQGTGA. Here the CDR3 reads CASSLSTDTQYF. In DNA, the CDR3 is TGTGCCAGCAGCCTCAGCACAGATACGCAGTATTTT. The whole variable domain, remainder taken from reference TRBV7-3 and TRBJ2-3, is GAGVSQTPSNKVTEKGKYVELRCDPISGHTALYWYRQSLGQGPEFLIYFQGTGAADDSGLPNDRFFAVRPEGSVSTLKIQRTERGDSAVYLCASSLSTDTQYFGPGTRLTVL.

The genes are TRBV4-1 and TRBJ2-5; TRBD2 agrees at 10 bases. Germline V gives CDR1 MGHRA, CDR2 YSYEKL. V was clipped by 0 bases and J by 0 bases; unmatched bases: 7. The CDR3 contains 18 residues. The CDR3 loop is CASSQDRVSGGYQETQYF. DNA for the CDR3: TGCGCCAGCAGCCAAGATCGGGTTAGCGGGGGGTACCAAGAGACCCAGTACTTC.

The chain links TRBV18 to TRBJ1-2; the D is unclear. Trimming cost V 1 base and J 6 bases, with 9 bases left between them. CDR1 is KGHSH, CDR2 LQKENI, per germline. The CDR3 loop spans 13 amino acids. The CDR3 loop is CASSPRSEDGYTF. DNA for the CDR3: TGTGCCAGCTCACCACGGTCGGAGGATGGCTACACCTTC. Together with reference TRBV18 and TRBJ1-2, the CDR3 gives the full variable domain: NAGVMQNPRHLVRRRGQEARLRCSPMKGHSHVYWYRQLPEEGLKFMVYLQKENIIDESGMPKERFSAEFPKEGPSILRIQQVVRGDSAAYFCASSPRSEDGYTFGSGTRLTVV.

The chain couples TRBV4-2 to TRBJ2-7; the match to TRBD2 covers 7 bases. Trimming cost V 2 bases and J 2 bases; bases outside gene matches: 6. Germline CDR1 LGHNA, CDR2 YNFKEQ. The CDR3 runs 15 residues. The CDR3 DNA is TGTGCCAGCAGCCAACGACCGGGGGGAACCTACGAGCAGTACTTC. Amino acids: CASSQRPGGTYEQYF.

The chain is built from TRBV13 and TRBJ1-2; 7 nucleotides line up with TRBD1. Looked up from germline, CDR1 is PRHDT and CDR2 is FYEKMQ (reference sequence). J was trimmed by 6 bases and V by 5 bases; bases with no gene match: 9. This CDR3 contains 14 residues. CDR3 DNA sequence: TGTGCCAGCAGCCTGAGACAGGGAGTACATGGCTACACCTTC. Encoded protein: CASSLRQGVHGYTF.

The V gene is TRBV5-6, the J gene TRBJ2-5, with 9 bases identical to TRBD2. Germline assignment: CDR1 SGHDT and CDR2 YYEEEE. This CDR3 is built from 15 residues. Trimming removed 1 base from V and 4 bases from J; junction bases left unmatched: 5. The CDR3 DNA is TGTGCCAGCAGCTTGATGGCGGGAGGGAGAGAGACCCAGTACTTC. The encoded protein is CASSLMAGGRETQYF.

The chain joins TRBV14 to TRBJ2-2; TRBD2 aligns across 7 bases. This CDR3 spans 16 amino acids. V gave up 1 base and J gave up 7 bases; unmatched junction bases: 9. Germline V lookup: CDR1 SGHDN, CDR2 FVKESK. The CDR3 sequence is CASSQGLRGDGGELFF. The DNA for the CDR3 is TGTGCCAGCAGCCAAGGACTTCGGGGGGATGGCGGGGAGCTGTTTTTT.

The chain uses TRBV5-6 and TRBJ2-3; D might be TRBD2 (6 bases). The V gene's germline CDR1 is SGHDT and CDR2 YYEEEE. This CDR3 contains 13 residues. The V and J ends lost 1 base and 4 bases respectively, with 7 bases between them. The CDR3 DNA follows: TGTGCCAGCAGCTTGCCGGGGGCAGATACGCAGTATTTT. Protein product: CASSLPGADTQYF.

This clone was seen only once. V gene TRBV16 combines with J gene TRBJ2-2; 9 bases match TRBD2. Per the germline V gene, CDR1 is KGHSY and CDR2 is FQNENV. J lost 8 bases, V lost 3 bases, and 10 bases had no gene match. The CDR3 contains 16 residues. The CDR3: CASSQSGTSPAGELFF. CDR3 nucleotides: TGTGCCAGCAGCCAGTCCGGGACTAGCCCCGCGGGGGAGCTGTTTTTT.

This chain joins TRBV6-6 and TRBJ1-3, with D possibly TRBD1 on 5 matching bases. CDR1 is MNHNY and CDR2 is SVGAGI in the germline V gene (reference sequence). V lost 6 bases and J 0 bases, leaving 12 bases between the germline ends. The CDR3 consists of 15 residues. The CDR3 is CASRLGGGSGNTIYF. The CDR3 bases are TGTGCCAGCAGACTCGGCGGGGGCTCTGGAAACACCATATATTTT.

This clone was detected a few times. The chain employs TRBV3-1 (or the pseudogene TRBV3-2) and TRBJ1-1; D might be TRBD1 (5 bases). Germline loops: CDR1 LGHDT, CDR2 YNNKEL (reference sequence). V lost 3 bases to trimming and J lost 5 bases, with 13 bases between them. The CDR3 is made up of 14 amino acids. The CDR3 DNA is TGTGCCAGCAGCCACATGGGGGGAGAGACTGAAGCTTTCTTT. It yields the protein CASSHMGGETEAFF.

The V gene is TRBV7-3, the J gene TRBJ2-1; 13 positions match TRBD2. The CDR3 loop spans 15 amino acids. The V and J ends lost 5 bases and 4 bases, in that order; junction bases with no gene match: 2. Germline CDR1 SGHTA, CDR2 FQGTGA. The CDR3 sequence: CASSPTSGGYNEQFF. The CDR3 DNA follows: TGTGCCAGCAGCCCGACTAGCGGGGGGTACAATGAGCAGTTCTTC.

The gene calls are TRBV6-1 and TRBJ1-1, with D maybe TRBD1 (5 bases). V was pared by 2 bases and J by 4 bases, with 8 bases between. The length of the CDR3 is 13 residues. Germline CDR1 and CDR2: MNHNS and SASEGT. CDR3 amino acids: CASSEQGSTEAFF. The DNA for the CDR3 is TGTGCCAGCAGTGAACAGGGTAGCACTGAAGCTTTCTTT.

This chain joins TRBV5-1 and TRBJ2-1, with 7 bases lining up with TRBD2. The V and J ends lost 1 base and 7 bases, in that order; junction bases with no gene match: 5. Germline V gene sequence: CDR1 SGHRS, CDR2 YFSETQ. This CDR3 spans 14 amino acids. The CDR3 is CASSLTAGVNEQFF. CDR3 DNA sequence: TGCGCCAGCAGCTTGACCGCGGGAGTAAATGAGCAGTTCTTC.

The V and J genes are TRBV7-2 and TRBJ1-2; 7 bases are shared with TRBD1. CDR1 is SGHTA, CDR2 FQGNSA, per germline. V shed 5 bases, J shed 4 bases, and the junction held 10 bases outside the gene matches. The CDR3 spans 15 residues. The CDR3 sequence is CASSQETGRFYGYTF. In nucleotides, the CDR3 is TGTGCCAGCAGCCAGGAGACAGGGAGGTTCTATGGCTACACCTTC.

This chain connects TRBV5-1 to TRBJ2-3, with 9 bases fitting TRBD1. The CDR3 has 15 amino acids. Germline-derived CDR1 and CDR2 are SGHRS and YFSETQ. J was trimmed by 2 bases and V by 4 bases; bases with no gene match: 5. The CDR3 protein is CASSGGTGPTDTQYF. The CDR3 coding sequence is TGCGCCAGCAGCGGCGGGACAGGGCCCACAGATACGCAGTATTTT.

CDR3 loop: CASSSRGGDTDTQYF. CDR3 DNA sequence: TGTGCCAGCAGCTCGCGAGGGGGAGACACAGATACGCAGTATTTT. The chain carries TRBV11-3 and TRBJ2-3, with D perhaps matching TRBD1 (6 bases). Trimming shortened V by 4 bases and J by 2 bases, and 13 bases separated the two germline ends. There are 15 residues in the CDR3. Germline lookup yields CDR1 SGHNT and CDR2 YENEEA.

The chain is built from TRBV6-6 and TRBJ1-2, with a tentative D call TRBD1 (6 bases). Germline V gene lookup returns CDR1 MNHNY and CDR2 SVGAGI (reference sequence). The CDR3 runs to 14 residues. Deletions cut 2 bases from V and 7 bases from J, with 14 bases between. The CDR3: CASSYDRWPAGYTF. The DNA for the CDR3 is TGTGCCAGCAGTTACGACAGGTGGCCGGCTGGCTACACCTTC.

This clone was detected only a few times. J is TRBJ2-7 and V is TRBV6-1, with D tentatively TRBD2 (7 bases). V was pared by 0 bases and J by 9 bases, with 15 bases between. The germline V gene has CDR1 MNHNS and CDR2 SASEGT. This CDR3 has 14 amino acids. The CDR3 sequence: CASSEAQARGAQYF. The CDR3, as DNA: TGTGCCAGCAGTGAAGCGCAAGCCCGGGGGGCGCAGTACTTC.

In this sample, this clone turned up a few times. The genes are TRBV29-1 and TRBJ2-7; 9 bases map to TRBD1. Trimming at V came to 0 bases and at J to 3 bases, leaving 12 bases not matched to a gene. This CDR3 region has 17 residues. Per germline, CDR1 SQVTM and CDR2 ANQGSEA. CDR3 loop: CSVEDEGVGTGSYEQYF. The CDR3 DNA is TGCAGCGTTGAAGACGAGGGGGTAGGGACAGGGAGCTACGAGCAGTACTTC.

V gene TRBV6-6 combines with J gene TRBJ2-3, with TRBD2 matching 7 bases. The J segment lost 4 bases and the V segment lost 10 bases, leaving 8 bases of the junction unmatched. The CDR3 covers 13 residues. Germline V gives CDR1 MNHNY, CDR2 SVGAGI (reference sequence). CDR3 protein: CAINPREADTQYF. In DNA form, the CDR3 reads TGTGCCATCAACCCACGGGAGGCAGATACGCAGTATTTT.

The rearrangement joins TRBV7-8 to TRBJ2-2; D remains ambiguous. CDR3 length: 12 residues. The ends were cut back, 3 bases at V and 4 bases at J, with 3 bases in the middle. Germline loops: CDR1 SGHVS, CDR2 FQNEAQ. Here the CDR3 DNA reads TGTGCCAGCAGCTTCTTCACCGGGGAGCTGTTTTTT. It codes for CASSFFTGELFF.